This passage covers 6 T cell receptor beta chains from one sample sequenced in a study of OX40 agonist ivuxolimab in advanced cancers. Clones were sequenced by immunoSEQ multiplex PCR, and TCRdb holds only the in-frame ones, with some missing. Seen here are 50,000 to 55,000 clones, roughly 83% observed once, and the top ten hold 4.6%. The input for sequencing was CD4+ or CD8+ T cells sorted from blood, taken in a trial of the OX40 agonist ivuxolimab. The receptor source for this set is an adult with an advanced solid tumor such as melanoma, head and neck, liver or kidney cancer.

The chain combines TRBV6-5 with TRBJ2-7, with TRBD1 as a possible D gene (6 bases). CDR1 is MNHEY and CDR2 is SVGAGI in the germline V gene. The CDR3 runs to 11 residues. Between the trimmed V and J ends, which lost 5 bases and 4 bases, there was a span of 6 bases. This CDR3 reads CASSTGYEQYF. The CDR3 region has the DNA TGTGCCAGCAGTACAGGGTACGAGCAGTACTTC.

This sequence joins TRBV11-2 and TRBJ2-7; D ambiguous. Trimming removed 2 bases from V and 7 bases from J, with 12 bases in between. The length of the CDR3 is 13 residues. Germline V CDR1 and CDR2: SGHAT, FQNNGV. The CDR3 loop is CASSLNSVGEQYF. The CDR3, as DNA: TGTGCCAGCAGCTTAAATTCGGTGGGAGAGCAGTACTTC.

CDR3 bases: TGCGCCAGCAGCTTGGACAGGGCGGACGGGGAGCTGTTTTTT. The encoded protein is CASSLDRADGELFF. The rearrangement joins TRBV5-1 to TRBJ2-2; weak D call: TRBD1 (6 bases). The V end was cut by 0 bases, the J end by 7 bases, with 10 bases between. This CDR3 spans 14 amino acids. Germline V CDR1 and CDR2: SGHRS, YFSETQ.

This chain connects TRBV15 to TRBJ2-1; the D is unclear. V was cut by 5 bases and J by 2 bases, with 10 bases left in between. The CDR3 sequence is 14 residues long. Germline CDR1 is LNHNV and CDR2 is YYDKDF (reference sequence). The CDR3 DNA is TGTGCCACCAGCTCCCCCACCCCCTACAATGAGCAGTTCTTC. Protein product: CATSSPTPYNEQFF.

The chain is built from TRBV6-6 and TRBJ1-5, with D maybe TRBD1 (5 bases). This CDR3 contains 16 residues. V lost 2 bases to trimming and J lost 1 base, with 12 bases between them. The germline V gene has CDR1 MNHNY and CDR2 SVGAGI (reference sequence). CDR3 in amino acids: CASSYPDSKSNQPQHF. The CDR3 DNA reads as TGTGCCAGCAGTTACCCCGACAGTAAGAGCAATCAGCCCCAGCATTTT.

The sample holds a few counts of this clone. The J gene is TRBJ2-1, the V gene TRBV2; 10 bases map to TRBD2. The germline V gene encodes CDR1 SNHLY and CDR2 FYNNEI. This CDR3 spans 15 amino acids. V lost 5 bases, J lost 5 bases, and 6 bases stayed unmatched. The CDR3 sequence: CASSRLAGEDNEQFF. The CDR3 coding sequence is TGTGCCAGCAGTAGGCTAGCGGGAGAAGACAATGAGCAGTTCTTC.